This T cell receptor (beta chain) was sequenced in a study of PD-1 blockade in classical Hodgkin lymphoma. The assay was immunoSEQ multiplex PCR, and TCRdb's table has in-frame clones only and misses some. This table holds about 100,000 clones, 80% to 90% found once. General study points: Complete responders started with a diversity level that resembled newly diagnosed patients at baseline.

Of note for this clone: Its target is unknown.

With no exception, relapse followed autologous stem cell transplantation in all patients, and brentuximab vedotin exposure varied. The source was peripheral blood mononuclear cells (PBMCs), collected before the second cycle of nivolumab. The receptor comes from a human donor with classical Hodgkin lymphoma.

CDR3 DNA: TGTGCCAGCAGCTTGGGCACAGATACGCAGTATTTT. It codes for CASSLGTDTQYF. The V gene is TRBV13, the J gene TRBJ2-3, with D unresolved. Trimming shortened V by 3 bases and J by 1 base, and 2 bases separated the two germline ends. Looked up from germline, CDR1 is PRHDT and CDR2 is FYEKMQ (reference sequence). This CDR3 comprises 12 residues.